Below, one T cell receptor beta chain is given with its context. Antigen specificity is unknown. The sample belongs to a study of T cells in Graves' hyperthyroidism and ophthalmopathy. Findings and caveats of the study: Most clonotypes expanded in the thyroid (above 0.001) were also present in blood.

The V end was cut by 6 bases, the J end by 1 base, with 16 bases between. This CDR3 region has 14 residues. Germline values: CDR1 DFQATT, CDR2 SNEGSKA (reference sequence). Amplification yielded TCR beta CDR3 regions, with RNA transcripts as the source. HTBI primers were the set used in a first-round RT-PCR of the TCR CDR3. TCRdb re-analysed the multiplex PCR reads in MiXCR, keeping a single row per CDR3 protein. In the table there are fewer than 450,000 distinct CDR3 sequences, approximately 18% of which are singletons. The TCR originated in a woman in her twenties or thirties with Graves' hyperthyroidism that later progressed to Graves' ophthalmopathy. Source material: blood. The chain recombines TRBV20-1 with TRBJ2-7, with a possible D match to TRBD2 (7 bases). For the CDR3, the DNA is TGCAGTGCCGGCGGGGGCCATGGGTCCTACGAGCAGTACTTC. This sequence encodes CSAGGGHGSYEQYF.